One sample yielded the 10 T cell receptor beta chains listed below, sequenced in a study of spatial heterogeneity in lung cancer. TCRdb recomputed calls from the 5' RACE reads with MiXCR, one row per CDR3 protein. The table lists more than 75,000 distinct CDR3 sequences, just under 20% of them singletons, with just over 20% in the top ten. The time point denotes: blood at routine non-recurrence follow-up after resection. The specimen was PBMCs, collected at follow-up. The source of these receptors is a male donor with early-stage non-small cell lung cancer.

The gene calls are TRBV29-1 and TRBJ2-1; D gene unclear. V was pared by 6 bases and J by 7 bases, with 7 bases between. This CDR3 spans 10 amino acids. Germline values: CDR1 SQVTM, CDR2 ANQGSEA. CDR3 sequence reads: CSVGGNEQFF. CDR3 DNA: TGCAGCGTGGGTGGTAATGAGCAGTTCTTC.

The sample holds many counts of this clonotype. This chain connects TRBV30 to TRBJ2-7; no clear D. Germline lookup yields CDR1 GTSNPN and CDR2 SVGIG (reference sequence). The CDR3 totals 11 residues. V lost 4 bases to trimming and J lost 3 bases, with 7 bases between them. DNA for the CDR3: TGTGCCTGGAACGCTGTCTACGAGCAGTACTTC. Translated, it gives CAWNAVYEQYF.

This clonotype was recorded many times. The chain carries TRBV12-3 or TRBV12-4 and TRBJ1-5; the match to TRBD1 covers 7 bases. The CDR3 runs to 14 residues. Trimming removed 5 bases from V and 3 bases from J; junction bases left unmatched: 4. The CDR3 DNA is TGTGCCAGCAGTCTGACAGGGAACAATCAGCCCCAGCATTTT. Protein product: CASSLTGNNQPQHF.

The V call is TRBV10-3, the J call TRBJ1-2, with TRBD1 as a possible D gene (5 bases). This CDR3 has 14 amino acids. Trimming left V 2 bases short and J 7 bases short, with 14 bases between. Germline lookup yields CDR1 ENHRY and CDR2 SYGVKD. CDR3 region: CAISEQGGTFGYTF. Here the CDR3 DNA reads TGTGCCATCAGTGAGCAGGGAGGGACCTTTGGCTACACCTTC.

This clonotype was recorded only once. The genes are TRBV4-2 and TRBJ2-3; 12 bases line up with TRBD2. V lost 1 base, J lost 6 bases, and 5 bases stayed unmatched. The CDR3 runs to 16 residues. CDR1 LGHNA and CDR2 YNFKEQ come from the germline V gene. The CDR3 protein is CASSQGPTSGGDTQYF. CDR3 coding DNA: TGTGCCAGCAGCCAAGGCCCCACTAGCGGGGGGGATACGCAGTATTTT.

About this clonotype itself: At one boundary the junction diverges from the germline segment, which might be a read error. The chain has TRBV5-6 and TRBJ2-3; 8 bases are shared with TRBD1. The CDR3 loop spans 12 amino acids. Germline V gene lookup returns CDR1 SGHDT and CDR2 YYEEEE. The CDR3 DNA reads TGTGCCAGCAGCTTTACCGGGACAGGTTGGGATTTT. The encoded protein is CASSFTGTGWDF.

The chain carries TRBV24-1 and TRBJ2-1; TRBD1 matches at 8 bases. Trimming cost V 3 bases and J 4 bases; bases outside gene matches: 10. The CDR3 length is 17 residues. Germline lookup yields CDR1 KGHDR and CDR2 SFDVKD. This CDR3 reads CATSDPGGGQVYNEQFF. The CDR3 DNA reads as TGTGCCACCAGTGATCCCGGAGGGGGACAGGTATACAATGAGCAGTTCTTC.

This clonotype has a count of ten or more. The CDR3 protein is CASTQTPGQENYGYTF. The CDR3 DNA sequence: TGTGCCAGCACCCAAACCCCGGGACAGGAGAACTATGGCTACACCTTC. The V and J genes are TRBV6-5 and TRBJ1-2; 8 bases fit TRBD1. Germline CDR1 MNHEY, CDR2 SVGAGI. Trimming took 7 bases from V and 2 from J; bases not matched to a gene: 12. The CDR3 contains 16 residues.

The chain combines TRBV12-3 or TRBV12-4 with TRBJ2-3; TRBD2 is a possible D gene (6 bases). The length of the CDR3 is 15 residues. V gave up 7 bases and J gave up 7 bases, with 21 bases separating them. CDR3 region: CASIRGAGPPNTQYF. In DNA, the CDR3 is TGTGCCAGCATCCGAGGAGCGGGTCCTCCAAATACGCAGTATTTT.

The gene calls are TRBV7-2 and TRBJ2-4; D uncertain. Germline values: CDR1 SGHTA, CDR2 FQGNSA. V was clipped by 2 bases and J by 0 bases, with 8 bases between them. The CDR3 sequence is 15 residues long. CDR3 sequence reads: CASSLTEIAKNIQYF. The CDR3 region has the DNA TGTGCCAGCAGCTTAACAGAAATAGCCAAAAACATTCAGTACTTC.